Shown below are 28 T cell receptor beta chains from a single sample sequenced in a study of T cell responses to AZD1222 COVID-19 vaccine. TCRdb's copy holds only in-frame clones and misses some; the assay was immunoSEQ multiplex PCR. The sample holds about 140,000 clones, 85% to 95% seen once. The input for sequencing was peripheral blood, taken 28 days after the second AZD1222 dose. These receptors originate from an adult who received the AZD1222 COVID-19 vaccine.

V and J are TRBV7-9 and TRBJ2-7; TRBD1 is a possible D gene (6 bases). This CDR3 has 13 amino acids. Deletions cut 4 bases from V and 3 bases from J, with 10 bases between. Germline V gene data show CDR1 as SEHNR and CDR2 as FQNEAQ (reference sequence). CDR3 residues: CASSSRDNYEQYF. In DNA, the CDR3 is TGTGCCAGCAGCTCCCGGGACAACTACGAGCAGTACTTC.

This chain links TRBV28 with TRBJ2-3, with no clear D. The ends were cut back, 2 bases at V and 0 bases at J, with 9 bases in the middle. The CDR3 is 15 residues long. CDR1 and CDR2 (germline): MDHEN, SYDVKM. CDR3 loop: CASSLRHYSTDTQYF. For the CDR3, the DNA is TGTGCCAGCAGTTTAAGGCACTACAGCACAGATACGCAGTATTTT.

The rearrangement links TRBV6-5 to TRBJ2-6; D possibly corresponds to TRBD1 (6 bases). Trimming shortened V by 5 bases and J by 1 base, and 9 bases separated the two germline ends. There are 15 residues in the CDR3. The germline gives CDR1 MNHEY, CDR2 SVGAGI. CDR3 loop: CASSRGGSGANVLTF. The CDR3 DNA sequence: TGTGCCAGCAGTCGAGGGGGATCTGGGGCCAACGTCCTGACTTTC.

The chain employs TRBV19 and TRBJ1-5; maybe TRBD1 (5 bases). The V end was cut by 7 bases, the J end by 1 base, with 17 bases between. This CDR3 has 16 amino acids. Germline V gives CDR1 LNHDA, CDR2 SQIVND (reference sequence). The CDR3 coding sequence is TGTGCCAGTATCGAGGGGAAGTTGGGAAGCAATCAGCCCCAGCATTTT. It translates to CASIEGKLGSNQPQHF.

The rearrangement links TRBV5-8 to TRBJ1-2, with 10 nucleotides matching TRBD1. Germline V gene sequence: CDR1 SGHTS, CDR2 YDEGEE. Trimming took 6 bases from V and 5 from J; bases not matched to a gene: 10. The CDR3 totals 15 residues. The CDR3 DNA reads as TGTGCCAGCACCCTTTGGAGACAGGGGGCGTATGGCTACACCTTC. This codes for CASTLWRQGAYGYTF.

The V gene is TRBV2, the J gene TRBJ2-2; 14 bases agree with TRBD2. Looked up from germline, CDR1 is SNHLY and CDR2 is FYNNEI. With 4 bases clipped from V and 6 bases from J, the junction kept 4 bases outside the gene matches. This CDR3 is 16 amino acids long. The chain's CDR3 is CASSGGTSGRAGELFF. CDR3 DNA sequence: TGTGCCAGCAGTGGCGGGACTAGCGGGAGAGCCGGGGAGCTGTTTTTT.

The chain is built from TRBV2 and TRBJ2-7; 8 nucleotides agree with TRBD1. The CDR3 is 14 amino acids. The trim removed 1 base at V and 4 bases at J, leaving 3 bases unmatched. The germline V gene encodes CDR1 SNHLY and CDR2 FYNNEI. CDR3 DNA sequence: TGTGCCAGCAGTGAAGACAGGGGGACGTACGAGCAGTACTTC. Its protein is CASSEDRGTYEQYF.

The rearrangement uses TRBV10-1 and TRBJ2-1; 9 bases agree with TRBD2. After removal of 6 bases from V and 9 bases from J, the junction contained 6 bases not matched to a gene. The CDR3 spans 13 residues. The germline V gene has CDR1 WNHNN and CDR2 SYGVQD (reference sequence). Here the CDR3 reads CASSKAGGPEQFF. The CDR3 nucleotides are TGCGCCAGCAGCAAGGCGGGAGGGCCTGAGCAGTTCTTC.

The gene calls are TRBV10-3 and TRBJ2-3, with D maybe TRBD1 (6 bases). There are 16 residues in the CDR3. Per the germline V gene, CDR1 is ENHRY and CDR2 is SYGVKD. V lost 3 bases and J 2 bases, leaving 15 bases between the germline ends. The CDR3 nucleotides are TGTGCCATCAGTGACAGCAGGGGTCGCGACACAGATACGCAGTATTTT. It specifies CAISDSRGRDTDTQYF.

This chain joins TRBV18 and TRBJ1-2; 8 positions match TRBD1. The CDR3 is made up of 14 amino acids. Germline CDR1 reads KGHSH; CDR2 reads LQKENI. Trimming took 0 bases from V and 4 from J; bases not matched to a gene: 1. CDR3: CASSPPQGAYGYTF. The CDR3 DNA follows: TGTGCCAGCTCACCACCCCAGGGGGCCTATGGCTACACCTTC.

The chain links TRBV19 to TRBJ1-5; 9 nucleotides agree with TRBD1. The V segment lost 5 bases and the J segment 4 bases; nucleotides outside the gene matches: 6. The germline CDR1 and CDR2 sequences are LNHDA and SQIVND (reference sequence). This CDR3 has 15 residues. The CDR3 nucleotides read TGTGCCAGTAGTGCCAAGGGACAGGGAAATCAGCCCCAGCATTTT. Amino acid sequence: CASSAKGQGNQPQHF.

V is TRBV7-5 and J is TRBJ2-1; the tabulated D call, TRBD2, remains unverified against the DNA. TRBV7-5 is recorded as a pseudogene. The CDR3 spans 20 residues. CDR3 region: CARSLLDCLMREGLYNEQFF. CDR3 DNA sequence: TGTGCCAGAAGCTTATTAGACTGTTTGATGCGGGAGGGCCTCTACAATGAGCAGTTCTTC.

The rearrangement uses TRBV7-2 and TRBJ2-7; 7 bases are a match to TRBD2. This CDR3 region has 14 residues. Per the germline V gene, CDR1 is SGHTA and CDR2 is FQGNSA. The ends lost 5 bases at V and 1 base at J; junction bases unmatched: 5. Written as DNA, the CDR3 is TGTGCCAGCAGCACCGTAGCGGGTTCCTACGAGCAGTACTTC. Protein product: CASSTVAGSYEQYF.

The V and J genes are TRBV9 and TRBJ2-3; the match to TRBD2 covers 14 bases. Looked up from germline, CDR1 is SGDLS and CDR2 is YYNGEE. V trimming: 3 bases; J trimming: 0 bases; junction bases outside the gene matches: 6. This CDR3 contains 18 residues. The CDR3 sequence is CASSARGLAGASTDTQYF. In nucleotides, the CDR3 is TGTGCCAGCAGCGCTAGGGGACTAGCGGGGGCCAGCACAGATACGCAGTATTTT.

The chain combines TRBV9 with TRBJ2-1, with D tentatively TRBD2 (5 bases). From germline, CDR1 is SGDLS and CDR2 YYNGEE. This CDR3 has 14 amino acids. V lost 4 bases and J lost 13, with 21 bases in between. For the CDR3, the DNA is TGTGCCAGCAGCCCCCGGGGTGGCGCCGGCCCACAGTTCTTC. Encoded protein: CASSPRGGAGPQFF.

Here the CDR3 DNA reads TGCGCCAGCAGCTTAACCCCGGGACCGTCCTCTGGAAACACCATATATTTT. Encoded protein: CASSLTPGPSSGNTIYF. This chain joins TRBV5-1 and TRBJ1-3, with D perhaps TRBD1 (5 bases). The germline V gene encodes CDR1 SGHRS and CDR2 YFSETQ. V was clipped by 2 bases and J by 0 bases, with 15 bases between them. This CDR3 has 17 residues.

This clone was counted only a few times. V is TRBV7-8 and J is TRBJ2-7; D gene unclear. Looked up from germline, CDR1 is SGHVS and CDR2 is FQNEAQ. Trimming removed 5 bases at V and 4 bases at J, with 15 bases between. This CDR3 region has 14 residues. For the CDR3, the DNA is TGTGCCAGCAGCCTTGGACCTGGCGTTTACGAGCAGTACTTC. This translates into CASSLGPGVYEQYF.

This chain links TRBV28 with TRBJ1-2; 7 positions agree with TRBD1. Germline CDR1 is MDHEN and CDR2 is SYDVKM. There are 13 residues in the CDR3. Losses at the gene ends were 8 bases for V and 5 bases for J; bases not matched to a gene: 8. The CDR3 reads CASAIGTAYGYTF. CDR3 coding DNA: TGTGCCAGCGCTATTGGGACAGCGTATGGCTACACCTTC.

V gene TRBV7-2 combines with J gene TRBJ2-5; D may be TRBD2 (6 bases). V dropped 0 bases and J dropped 7 bases, with 15 bases sitting between them. The germline CDR1 and CDR2 sequences are SGHTA and FQGNSA. The CDR3 is 15 amino acids. DNA for the CDR3: TGTGCCAGCAGCTTAGCGGGAGGTTTCCAGGGGACCCAGTACTTC. It codes for CASSLAGGFQGTQYF.

This sequence joins TRBV6-6 and TRBJ2-7; a weak D match, TRBD1 (6 bases). CDR1 and CDR2 (germline): MNHNY, SVGAGI (reference sequence). The CDR3 length is 13 residues. V gave up 2 bases and J gave up 5 bases, with 10 bases separating them. The CDR3 bases are TGTGCCAGCAGTTACGTAGAGGGGGACGAGCAGTACTTC. Its protein product is CASSYVEGDEQYF.

The chain has TRBV7-8 and TRBJ1-2, with TRBD1 matching over 8 bases. V gave up 5 bases and J gave up 4 bases; unmatched junction bases: 12. Germline V gives CDR1 SGHVS, CDR2 FQNEAQ. The CDR3 sequence is 16 residues long. The CDR3 spells CASSPPGTGGIYGYTF. The CDR3 region has the DNA TGTGCCAGCAGCCCCCCCGGGACAGGCGGGATCTATGGCTACACCTTC.

The chain employs TRBV7-2 and TRBJ2-7, with 7 bases lining up with TRBD2. The CDR3 covers 14 residues. The V segment lost 6 bases and the J segment 5 bases; nucleotides outside the gene matches: 10. Per the germline V gene, CDR1 is SGHTA and CDR2 is FQGNSA. The CDR3 protein is CASRETSAAHEQYF. The CDR3 bases are TGTGCCAGCAGGGAAACTAGCGCCGCCCACGAGCAGTACTTC.

This chain connects TRBV7-8 to TRBJ2-1; 9 bases are a match to TRBD1. Looked up from germline, CDR1 is SGHVS and CDR2 is FQNEAQ. J was trimmed by 0 bases and V by 5 bases; bases with no gene match: 20. There are 21 residues in the CDR3. In DNA, the CDR3 is TGTGCCAGCAGCCCGAGGACAGGGGCCAACAGCTGGGTGAGCTCCTACAATGAGCAGTTCTTC. This codes for CASSPRTGANSWVSSYNEQFF.

This rearrangement joins TRBV4-2 to TRBJ1-2; D gene ambiguous. The CDR3 is made up of 14 amino acids. Trimming cost V 2 bases and J 6 bases, with 13 bases left between them. Germline-derived CDR1 and CDR2 are LGHNA and YNFKEQ. The CDR3 sequence is CASSQSFPRDGYTF. The CDR3 DNA is TGTGCCAGCAGCCAAAGTTTCCCTCGGGATGGCTACACCTTC.

J is TRBJ1-2 and V is TRBV21-1; TRBD1, as called in the table, went unchecked against the DNA. TRBV21-1 is a documented pseudogene. The CDR3 contains 15 residues. As DNA, the CDR3 is TGTGCCAGCAGCAAAGGGACCAGGGGGCGCCCTGGCTACACCTTC. Protein product: CASSKGTRGRPGYTF.

The chain carries TRBV19 and TRBJ2-1; no firm D call. This CDR3 has 15 residues. CDR1 is LNHDA, CDR2 SQIVND, per germline (reference sequence). V was shortened by 6 bases and J by 0 bases, with 12 bases between the two germline ends. The CDR3 protein is CASSLDSGSYNEQFF. The CDR3 DNA reads TGTGCCAGTAGCCTCGACTCTGGCTCCTACAATGAGCAGTTCTTC.

The V and J genes are TRBV14 and TRBJ1-2, with a weak D call TRBD1 (5 bases). CDR3 length equals 15 residues. Germline assignment: CDR1 SGHDN and CDR2 FVKESK. With 3 bases removed from V and 5 bases from J, the gap between germline ends came to 16 bases. Written as DNA, the CDR3 is TGTGCCAGCAGCCAGGCCGGGACCGGAATGTATGGCTACACCTTC. It specifies CASSQAGTGMYGYTF.

The V gene is TRBV28, the J gene TRBJ1-1; unclear D gene. With 10 bases removed from V and 1 base from J, the gap between germline ends came to 16 bases. The CDR3 loop spans 14 amino acids. The germline V gene has CDR1 MDHEN and CDR2 SYDVKM. CDR3 DNA sequence: TGTGCCAACCGTCGCGACGGACCGAACACTGAAGCTTTCTTT. Translated: CANRRDGPNTEAFF.